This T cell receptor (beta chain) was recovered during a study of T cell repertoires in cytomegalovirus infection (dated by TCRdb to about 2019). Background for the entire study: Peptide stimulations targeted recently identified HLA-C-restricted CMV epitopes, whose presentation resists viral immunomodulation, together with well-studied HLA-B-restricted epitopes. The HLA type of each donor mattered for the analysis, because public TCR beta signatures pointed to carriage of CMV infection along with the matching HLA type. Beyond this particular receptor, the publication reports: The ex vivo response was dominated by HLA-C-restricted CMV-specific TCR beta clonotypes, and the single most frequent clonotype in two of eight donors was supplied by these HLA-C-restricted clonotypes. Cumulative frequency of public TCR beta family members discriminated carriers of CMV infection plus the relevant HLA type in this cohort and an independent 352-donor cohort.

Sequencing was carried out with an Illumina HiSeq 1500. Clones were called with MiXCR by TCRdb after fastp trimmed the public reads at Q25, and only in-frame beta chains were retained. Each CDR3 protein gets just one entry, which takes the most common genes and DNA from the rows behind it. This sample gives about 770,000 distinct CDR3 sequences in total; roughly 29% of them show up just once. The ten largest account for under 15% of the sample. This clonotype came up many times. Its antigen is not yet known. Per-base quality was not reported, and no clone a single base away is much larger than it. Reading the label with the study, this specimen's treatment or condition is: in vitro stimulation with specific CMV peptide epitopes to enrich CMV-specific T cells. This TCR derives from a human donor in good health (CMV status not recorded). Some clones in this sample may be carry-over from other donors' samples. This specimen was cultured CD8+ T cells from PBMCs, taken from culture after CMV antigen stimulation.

The CDR3: CASSRLGGIPSYEQYV. The DNA reads as follows: TGTGCCAGCTCAAGGCTGGGGGGGATACCCTCCTACGAGCAGTACGTC. Rearrangement joined TRBV18 to TRBJ2-7, and 7 junctional nucleotides match TRBD2. V is pruned by 5 bases and J by 0 bases, leaving 10 bases of the junction without a gene match. From the cysteine through the valine, the CDR3 covers 16 amino acids. Left in the record is the CDR3 DNA by itself, 48 bases read in frame from the first base. The germline V gene provides CDR1 KGHSH and CDR2 LQKENI.